These T cell receptor beta chains were read from a single sample in a study of blood T cells in healthy people across ages. One entry per CDR3 protein results from TCRdb running MiXCR on the 5' RACE reads. The sample holds about 720,000 distinct CDR3 sequences, 22% seen once. Source material: blood. Receptors were obtained from a man aged 70 or older in good health. Each CDR3 is given with its conserved first and last residue. The D gene is left open where the match is weak. For some rows the clone size is stated as once, few or many, or as a class when expanded; others skip it.

v_call: TRBV30
j_call: TRBJ1-1
clone_size: few
d_call: TRBD1
cdr3_nt: TGTGCCTGGGTAACAGGGGTGGCGAGGAACACTGAAGCTTTCTTT
cdr3_aa: CAWVTGVARNTEAFF

v_call: TRBV12-3/TRBV12-4
j_call: TRBJ2-1
clone_size: few
d_call: -
cdr3_nt: TGTGCCAGCAGTTTGCAGGGGATCATCGGGGATGAGCAGTTCTTC
cdr3_aa: CASSLQGIIGDEQFF

v_call: TRBV20-1
j_call: TRBJ2-7
clone_size: -
d_call: -
cdr3_nt: TGCAGTGCGCTCAGGGGGCGGGGGATCGCCGAGCAGTACTTC
cdr3_aa: CSALRGRGIAEQYF

v_call: TRBV27
j_call: TRBJ1-2
clone_size: -
d_call: -
cdr3_nt: TGTGCCAGCGGTCCGTACCGGGAAGATAAATTTAACTTC
cdr3_aa: CASGPYREDKFNF

v_call: TRBV12-3/TRBV12-4
j_call: TRBJ1-4
clone_size: few
d_call: -
cdr3_nt: TGTGCCAGCAGTTTAAGAGGGGCTGCTAATGAAAAACTGTTTTTT
cdr3_aa: CASSLRGAANEKLFF

v_call: TRBV29-1
j_call: TRBJ1-1
clone_size: many
d_call: -
cdr3_nt: TGCAGCGTTGACAGGCAGGGTCTAGGGACTGAAGCTTTCTTT
cdr3_aa: CSVDRQGLGTEAFF

v_call: TRBV7-2
j_call: TRBJ1-6
clone_size: few
d_call: TRBD1
cdr3_nt: TGTGCCAGCAGCTTAACCTTAGACAGGGTTGACTCACCCCTCCACTTT
cdr3_aa: CASSLTLDRVDSPLHF

v_call: TRBV2
j_call: TRBJ1-2
clone_size: few
d_call: -
cdr3_nt: TGTGCCAGCCCCGAGCGTGGGACGGCCTATGGCTACACCTTC
cdr3_aa: CASPERGTAYGYTF

v_call: TRBV3-1
j_call: TRBJ2-7
clone_size: many
d_call: TRBD2
cdr3_nt: TGTGCCAGCAGCGGTAGCGGGGGACATTCCTACGAGCAGTACTTC
cdr3_aa: CASSGSGGHSYEQYF

v_call: TRBV10-2
j_call: TRBJ2-5
clone_size: -
d_call: -
cdr3_nt: TGCGCCAGCAGTGAGGGACGTACTAGTTACCAAGAGACCCAGTACTTC
cdr3_aa: CASSEGRTSYQETQYF

v_call: TRBV7-9
j_call: TRBJ2-4
clone_size: -
d_call: -
cdr3_nt: TGTGCCAGCAGCTTAGGTGGGGGCCAAGCCAAAAACATTCAGTACTTC
cdr3_aa: CASSLGGGQAKNIQYF

v_call: TRBV29-1
j_call: TRBJ2-7
clone_size: few
d_call: -
cdr3_nt: TGCAGCGTTGAAGATGGGGGGACCTACGAGCAGTACTTC
cdr3_aa: CSVEDGGTYEQYF

v_call: TRBV12-5
j_call: TRBJ2-1
clone_size: few
d_call: TRBD1
cdr3_nt: TGTGCTAGTGGCCGTGAGACAGGGGGCTTCGATGAGCAGTTCTTC
cdr3_aa: CASGRETGGFDEQFF

v_call: TRBV12-3/TRBV12-4
j_call: TRBJ1-5
clone_size: -
d_call: -
cdr3_nt: TGTGCCAGCAGCCCAAGCCGGAACCCCAATCAGCCCCAGCATTTT
cdr3_aa: CASSPSRNPNQPQHF

v_call: TRBV11-1
j_call: TRBJ2-7
clone_size: -
d_call: -
cdr3_nt: TGTGCCAGCAGCCAAAGACAGACCTCCTACGAGCAGTACTTC
cdr3_aa: CASSQRQTSYEQYF

v_call: TRBV28
j_call: TRBJ1-5
clone_size: -
d_call: -
cdr3_nt: TGTGCCAGCAGTTTAACAGGCAGTCAGCCCCAGCATTTT
cdr3_aa: CASSLTGSQPQHF

v_call: TRBV7-8
j_call: TRBJ1-1
clone_size: -
d_call: -
cdr3_nt: TGTGCCAGCAGCTTAGGGGGGGCAATGAACACTGAAGCTTTCTTT
cdr3_aa: CASSLGGAMNTEAFF

v_call: TRBV4-2
j_call: TRBJ2-2
clone_size: many
d_call: TRBD2
cdr3_nt: TGTGCCAGCAGCGCGCGGGGGGGGAACACCGGGGAGCTGTTTTTT
cdr3_aa: CASSARGGNTGELFF

v_call: TRBV6-1
j_call: TRBJ2-1
clone_size: -
d_call: -
cdr3_nt: TGTGCCAGCAGGAGAACCGGGACATACGAACACAATGAGCAGTTCTTC
cdr3_aa: CASRRTGTYEHNEQFF

v_call: TRBV19
j_call: TRBJ2-1
clone_size: -
d_call: -
cdr3_nt: TGTGCCAGTAGTACAGGCGTTAAGCAGTTCTTC
cdr3_aa: CASSTGVKQFF

v_call: TRBV20-1
j_call: TRBJ2-6
clone_size: -
d_call: -
cdr3_nt: TGCAGTGCGACTGGGGCCAACGTCCTGACTTTC
cdr3_aa: CSATGANVLTF

v_call: TRBV5-1
j_call: TRBJ2-2
clone_size: many
d_call: -
cdr3_nt: TGCGCCAGCAGCTCACTAGTGTCCGGGGAGCTGTTTTTT
cdr3_aa: CASSSLVSGELFF

v_call: TRBV4-1
j_call: TRBJ1-5
clone_size: few
d_call: -
cdr3_nt: TGCGCCAGCAGCCAAGAGGCGACGGTCGGTTATCAGCCCCAGCATTTT
cdr3_aa: CASSQEATVGYQPQHF

v_call: TRBV11-2
j_call: TRBJ2-5
clone_size: -
d_call: -
cdr3_nt: TGTGCCAGCAGCTTAGAGAGGAGTTTTGGAGAGACCCAGTACTTC
cdr3_aa: CASSLERSFGETQYF

v_call: TRBV11-2
j_call: TRBJ2-1
clone_size: -
d_call: -
cdr3_nt: TGTGCCAGCAGCTTAGATCCCAGAACCAATGAGCAGTTCTTC
cdr3_aa: CASSLDPRTNEQFF

v_call: TRBV18
j_call: TRBJ1-4
clone_size: few
d_call: TRBD1
cdr3_nt: TGTGCCAGCTCACCGGGGGACAGGGGTCGCGAAAAACTGTTTTTT
cdr3_aa: CASSPGDRGREKLFF

v_call: TRBV12-3/TRBV12-4
j_call: TRBJ1-2
clone_size: many
d_call: -
cdr3_nt: TGTGCCAGCAGTAACAGGCCCGGGGGGAGCTACACCTTC
cdr3_aa: CASSNRPGGSYTF

v_call: TRBV5-1
j_call: TRBJ2-3
clone_size: -
d_call: TRBD1
cdr3_nt: TGCGCCAGCAGCTGGCAGGGGGCCTCAGATACGCAGTATTTT
cdr3_aa: CASSWQGASDTQYF

v_call: TRBV10-3
j_call: TRBJ2-1
clone_size: few
d_call: -
cdr3_nt: TGTGCCATCAGTGGACGGGACCGAACCGATGAGCAGTTCTTC
cdr3_aa: CAISGRDRTDEQFF

v_call: TRBV9
j_call: TRBJ2-3
clone_size: -
d_call: -
cdr3_nt: TGTGCCAGCAGCGTAGATGGGGACCCCAATTCGAGGTCAGATACGCAGTATTTT
cdr3_aa: CASSVDGDPNSRSDTQYF

v_call: TRBV5-6
j_call: TRBJ2-4
clone_size: few
d_call: -
cdr3_nt: TGTGCCAGCAGCTCCCTCCTAGGGGAAGTAGCCAAAAACATTCAGTACTTC
cdr3_aa: CASSSLLGEVAKNIQYF

v_call: TRBV5-1
j_call: TRBJ1-4
clone_size: few
d_call: TRBD1
cdr3_nt: TGCGCCAGCGGATCAGGGGGACGTAATGAAAAACTGTTTTTT
cdr3_aa: CASGSGGRNEKLFF

v_call: TRBV20-1
j_call: TRBJ1-4
clone_size: few
d_call: -
cdr3_nt: TGCAGCCCCGGGGGACGGGGGTCTGGCGAAAAACTGTTTTTT
cdr3_aa: CSPGGRGSGEKLFF

v_call: TRBV7-2
j_call: TRBJ2-1
clone_size: -
d_call: TRBD2
cdr3_nt: TGTGCCAGCAGCTTTACCGGGACTAGGGGGAATGAGCAGTTCTTC
cdr3_aa: CASSFTGTRGNEQFF

v_call: TRBV6-6
j_call: TRBJ2-3
clone_size: few
d_call: -
cdr3_nt: TGTGCCAGCAGTTACTCGTACGACACAGATACGCAGTATTTT
cdr3_aa: CASSYSYDTDTQYF

v_call: TRBV3-1
j_call: TRBJ1-6
clone_size: -
d_call: -
cdr3_nt: TGTGCCAGCAGCAGACAGGCGGCCGTCAATTCACCCCTCCACTTT
cdr3_aa: CASSRQAAVNSPLHF

v_call: TRBV16
j_call: TRBJ1-2
clone_size: -
d_call: -
cdr3_nt: TGTGCCAGCAGCCAATCTAGGGCCGGTTATGGCTACACCTTC
cdr3_aa: CASSQSRAGYGYTF

v_call: TRBV19
j_call: TRBJ1-4
clone_size: -
d_call: -
cdr3_nt: TGTGCCAGTAGTATAAACTCCGGAAGTGAAAAACTGTTTTTT
cdr3_aa: CASSINSGSEKLFF

v_call: TRBV6-2/TRBV6-3
j_call: TRBJ2-4
clone_size: -
d_call: TRBD2
cdr3_nt: TGTGCCAGCAGAAGAGCGGGAGACCAAAACATTCAGTACTTC
cdr3_aa: CASRRAGDQNIQYF

v_call: TRBV7-2
j_call: TRBJ2-5
clone_size: -
d_call: -
cdr3_nt: TGTGCCAGCAGCTTAGTGCAGATTCGAACCCAGTACTTC
cdr3_aa: CASSLVQIRTQYF

v_call: TRBV20-1
j_call: TRBJ2-7
clone_size: few
d_call: TRBD1
cdr3_nt: TGCAGTGCTAGGGGACAGCTTTCCTACGAGCAGTACTTC
cdr3_aa: CSARGQLSYEQYF

v_call: TRBV11-2
j_call: TRBJ2-7
clone_size: many
d_call: -
cdr3_nt: TGTGCCAGCAGCTGGACCGACGGCTACGAGCAGTACTTC
cdr3_aa: CASSWTDGYEQYF

v_call: TRBV11-3
j_call: TRBJ2-1
clone_size: -
d_call: -
cdr3_nt: TGTGCCAGCAGCCCAGTAGGCAGGGGGGAGTTCTTC
cdr3_aa: CASSPVGRGEFF

v_call: TRBV28
j_call: TRBJ2-7
clone_size: few
d_call: -
cdr3_nt: TGTGCCAGCAGTCAAGGGGGGGGATCCGTCTACGAGCAGTACTTC
cdr3_aa: CASSQGGGSVYEQYF

v_call: TRBV12-3/TRBV12-4
j_call: TRBJ1-3
clone_size: few
d_call: -
cdr3_nt: TGTGCCAGCAGCTCCCGGACTTCCCTCGGAAACACCATATATTTT
cdr3_aa: CASSSRTSLGNTIYF

v_call: TRBV5-5
j_call: TRBJ2-1
clone_size: -
d_call: TRBD2
cdr3_nt: TGTGCCAGCAGCAACGATCAAGGACTAGCGGGGGGGAGCGATGAGCAGTTCTTC
cdr3_aa: CASSNDQGLAGGSDEQFF

v_call: TRBV11-2
j_call: TRBJ2-1
clone_size: -
d_call: -
cdr3_nt: TGTGCCAGCAGCTTCTCGGGTTCCATTCTGTATGGGTACAATGAGCAGTTCTTC
cdr3_aa: CASSFSGSILYGYNEQFF

v_call: TRBV29-1
j_call: TRBJ2-3
clone_size: -
d_call: TRBD2
cdr3_nt: TGCAGCTTGACTAGCGGGAGAAGGGGGAGCACAGATACGCAGTATTTT
cdr3_aa: CSLTSGRRGSTDTQYF

v_call: TRBV12-3/TRBV12-4
j_call: TRBJ2-1
clone_size: -
d_call: TRBD2
cdr3_nt: TGTACCAGCAGGGGCTTAGGGGCGGGGGGCCCTACCAATGAGCAGTTCTTC
cdr3_aa: CTSRGLGAGGPTNEQFF

v_call: TRBV7-9
j_call: TRBJ1-1
clone_size: -
d_call: -
cdr3_nt: TGTGCCAGCAGCCGAGATGGGGGCACTGAAGCTTTCTTT
cdr3_aa: CASSRDGGTEAFF

v_call: TRBV7-9
j_call: TRBJ1-4
clone_size: few
d_call: TRBD1
cdr3_nt: TGTGCCAGCAGCTTGCCTGGAACAGGGGGAAAACTGTTTTTT
cdr3_aa: CASSLPGTGGKLFF

v_call: TRBV7-8
j_call: TRBJ2-2
clone_size: -
d_call: -
cdr3_nt: TGTGCCAGCAGCTTAGAGCCCAGATCGAACACCGGGGAGCTGTTTTTT
cdr3_aa: CASSLEPRSNTGELFF

v_call: TRBV30
j_call: TRBJ2-1
clone_size: few
d_call: -
cdr3_nt: TGTGCCTGGAGTGCACCTATCAATGAGCAGTTCTTC
cdr3_aa: CAWSAPINEQFF

v_call: TRBV28
j_call: TRBJ2-7
clone_size: few
d_call: TRBD2
cdr3_nt: TGTGCCAGCAGTCCCGGGGGGGGTCCGAAATACGAGCAGTACTTC
cdr3_aa: CASSPGGGPKYEQYF

v_call: TRBV5-1
j_call: TRBJ2-5
clone_size: -
d_call: -
cdr3_nt: TGCGCCAGCAGCTTGGTTAGGGACACTCAAGCCTTAACCGCGGAGCAGTACTTC
cdr3_aa: CASSLVRDTQALTAEQYF